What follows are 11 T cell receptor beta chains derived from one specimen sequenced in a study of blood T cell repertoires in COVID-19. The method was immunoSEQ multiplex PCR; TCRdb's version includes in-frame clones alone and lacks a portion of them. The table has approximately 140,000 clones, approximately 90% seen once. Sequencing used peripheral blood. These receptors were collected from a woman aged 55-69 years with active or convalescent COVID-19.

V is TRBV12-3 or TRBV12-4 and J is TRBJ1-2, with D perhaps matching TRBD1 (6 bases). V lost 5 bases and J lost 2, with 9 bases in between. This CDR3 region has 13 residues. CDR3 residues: CASSRDRNYGYTF. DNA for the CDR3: TGTGCCAGCAGTAGAGACAGGAACTATGGCTACACCTTC.

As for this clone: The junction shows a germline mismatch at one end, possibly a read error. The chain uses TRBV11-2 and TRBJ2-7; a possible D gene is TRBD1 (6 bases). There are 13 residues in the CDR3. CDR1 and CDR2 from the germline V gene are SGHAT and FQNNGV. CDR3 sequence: CASRTSEGEYENF. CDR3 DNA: TGTGCCAGCCGAACGTCCGAGGGGGAATATGAGAACTTC.

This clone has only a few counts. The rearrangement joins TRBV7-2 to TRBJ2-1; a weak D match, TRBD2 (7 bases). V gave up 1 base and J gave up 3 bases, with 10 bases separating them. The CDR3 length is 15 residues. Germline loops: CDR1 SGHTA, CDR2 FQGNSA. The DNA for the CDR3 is TGTGCCAGCAGCTTAGGCGGGGGCTACTACAATGAGCAGTTCTTC. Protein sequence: CASSLGGGYYNEQFF. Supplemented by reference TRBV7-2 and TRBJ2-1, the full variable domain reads GAGVSQSPSNKVTEKGKDVELRCDPISGHTALYWYRQSLGQGLEFLIYFQGNSAPDKSGLPSDRFSAERTGGSVSTLTIQRTQQEDSAVYLCASSLGGGYYNEQFFGPGTRLTVL.

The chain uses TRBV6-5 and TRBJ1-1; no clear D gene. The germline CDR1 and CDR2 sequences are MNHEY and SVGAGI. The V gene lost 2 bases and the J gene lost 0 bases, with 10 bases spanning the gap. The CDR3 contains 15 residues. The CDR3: CASSYESGLNTEAFF. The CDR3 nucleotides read TGTGCCAGCAGTTACGAGTCCGGTTTGAACACTGAAGCTTTCTTT.

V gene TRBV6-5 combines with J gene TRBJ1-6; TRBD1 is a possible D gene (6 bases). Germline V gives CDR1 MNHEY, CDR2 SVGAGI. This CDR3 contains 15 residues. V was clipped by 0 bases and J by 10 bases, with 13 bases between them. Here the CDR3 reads CASSYSIRGGSPLHF. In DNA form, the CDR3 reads TGTGCCAGCAGTTACTCGATAAGAGGGGGATCACCCCTCCACTTT.

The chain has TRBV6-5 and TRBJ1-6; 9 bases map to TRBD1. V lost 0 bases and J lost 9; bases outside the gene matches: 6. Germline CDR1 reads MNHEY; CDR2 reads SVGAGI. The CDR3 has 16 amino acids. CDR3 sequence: CASSYSGQGYASPLHF. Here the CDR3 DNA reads TGTGCCAGCAGTTACTCTGGACAGGGGTACGCTTCACCCCTCCACTTT.

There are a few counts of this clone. The CDR3 DNA sequence: TGTGCCAGCAGCCTTTCAATGACAGGGTGGGGAAACACCATATATTTT. Protein sequence: CASSLSMTGWGNTIYF. The rearrangement uses TRBV11-1 and TRBJ1-3; 7 positions match TRBD1. Germline assignment: CDR1 SGHAT and CDR2 FQDESV (reference sequence). V lost 5 bases and J lost 4; bases outside the gene matches: 11. The CDR3 spans 16 residues. The entire variable domain, with the rest obtained from reference TRBV11-1 and TRBJ1-3, is as follows: EAEVAQSPRYKITEKSQAVAFWCDPISGHATLYWYRQILGQGPELLVQFQDESVVDDSQLPKDRFSAERLKGVDSTLKIQPAELGDSAMYLCASSLSMTGWGNTIYFGEGSWLTVV.

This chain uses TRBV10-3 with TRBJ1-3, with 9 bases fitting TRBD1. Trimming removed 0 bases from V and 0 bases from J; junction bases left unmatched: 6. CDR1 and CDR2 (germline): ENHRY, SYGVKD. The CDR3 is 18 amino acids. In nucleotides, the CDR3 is TGTGCCATCAGTGAGTCGAGACAGGGGGGTAGCTCTGGAAACACCATATATTTT. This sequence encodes CAISESRQGGSSGNTIYF.

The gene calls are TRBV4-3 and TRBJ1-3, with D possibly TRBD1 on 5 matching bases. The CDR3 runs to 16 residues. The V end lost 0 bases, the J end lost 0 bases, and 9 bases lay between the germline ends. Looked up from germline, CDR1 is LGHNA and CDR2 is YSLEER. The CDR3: CASSQERQFSGNTIYF. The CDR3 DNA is TGCGCCAGCAGCCAAGAAAGACAGTTCTCTGGAAACACCATATATTTT.

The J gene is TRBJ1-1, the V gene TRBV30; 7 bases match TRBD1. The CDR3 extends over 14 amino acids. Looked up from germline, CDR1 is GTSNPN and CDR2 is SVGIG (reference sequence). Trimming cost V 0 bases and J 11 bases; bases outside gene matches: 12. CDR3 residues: CAWSVPQGGIWAFF. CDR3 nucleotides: TGTGCCTGGAGTGTACCCCAGGGGGGTATCTGGGCTTTCTTT.

CDR3 sequence reads: CASSYWSGAGETQYF. The CDR3 DNA reads as TGTGCCAGCAGTTACTGGAGCGGGGCAGGGGAGACCCAGTACTTC. The chain employs TRBV6-2 or TRBV6-3 and TRBJ2-5, with 7 nucleotides matching TRBD2. The CDR3 runs to 15 residues. Looked up from germline, CDR1 is MNHEY and CDR2 is SVGEGT. Unmatched junction bases numbered 7, after V lost 1 base and J lost 5 bases.